Listed here are 27 T cell receptor beta chains from one sample, sequenced in a study of blood T cell repertoires in COVID-19. Measured with immunoSEQ multiplex PCR; TCRdb has only the in-frame clones, and not every one. The table includes around 150,000 clones, 90% to 95% detected once. The source material was peripheral blood. All receptors come from a woman between 45 and 65 years old with acute or convalescent COVID-19.

The chain has TRBV11-2 and TRBJ2-5, with 9 bases identical to TRBD2. Looked up from germline, CDR1 is SGHAT and CDR2 is FQNNGV. The V and J ends lost 0 bases and 9 bases, in that order; junction bases with no gene match: 14. This CDR3 contains 17 residues. This CDR3 reads CASSLEPASGASGAQYF. The CDR3 nucleotides are TGTGCCAGCAGCTTAGAACCGGCTAGCGGGGCCTCGGGTGCCCAGTACTTC.

J is TRBJ2-5 and V is TRBV27, with 8 positions matching TRBD1. The V and J ends lost 5 bases and 5 bases, in that order; junction bases with no gene match: 10. Germline V CDR1 and CDR2: MNHEY, SMNVEV (reference sequence). This CDR3 is 15 amino acids long. The CDR3 protein is CASSASQGAGETQYF. CDR3 in DNA: TGTGCCAGCAGTGCCTCGCAGGGGGCAGGTGAGACCCAGTACTTC.

V gene TRBV7-3 combines with J gene TRBJ1-6, with 7 bases that match TRBD1. CDR3 length: 15 residues. Looked up from germline, CDR1 is SGHTA and CDR2 is FQGTGA. Trimming removed 5 bases from V and 9 bases from J; junction bases left unmatched: 10. The CDR3 spells CASSAHSGGSSPLHF. The CDR3 DNA reads as TGTGCCAGCAGCGCTCATTCAGGGGGAAGTTCACCCCTCCACTTT.

The rearrangement joins TRBV3-1 (or the pseudogene TRBV3-2) to TRBJ2-5; the match to TRBD1 covers 11 bases. The V gene's germline CDR1 is LGHDT and CDR2 YNNKEL (reference sequence). V lost 6 bases, J lost 5 bases, and 5 bases stayed unmatched. The CDR3 has 14 residues. Written as DNA, the CDR3 is TGTGCCAGCAGTCGGACAGGGGGCTGGGAGACCCAGTACTTC. This translates into CASSRTGGWETQYF.

The V gene is TRBV18, the J gene TRBJ2-2, with no clear D. V lost 2 bases, J lost 6 bases, and 13 bases lay in between. In germline, CDR1 is KGHSH, CDR2 LQKENI. This CDR3 has 15 residues. The CDR3 coding sequence is TGTGCCAGCTCACCAGGCGCCCGGGTGGCCGGGGAGCTGTTTTTT. Its translation: CASSPGARVAGELFF.

The chain employs TRBV4-3 and TRBJ1-2; 9 bases agree with TRBD1. The germline V gene has CDR1 LGHNA and CDR2 YSLEER. CDR3 size: 16 residues. Trimming at V came to 0 bases and at J to 2 bases, leaving 4 bases not matched to a gene. CDR3 amino acids: CASSQDLGTGNYGYTF. As DNA, the CDR3 is TGCGCCAGCAGCCAAGATCTTGGGACAGGGAACTATGGCTACACCTTC.

This clone was seen a single time. J is TRBJ1-5 and V is TRBV19, with 8 bases aligning to TRBD1. CDR1 and CDR2 from the germline V gene are LNHDA and SQIVND (reference sequence). Trimming cost V 6 bases and J 7 bases; bases outside gene matches: 14. The CDR3 consists of 16 residues. The chain's CDR3 is CASRAPGQGTLQPQHF. CDR3 DNA: TGTGCCAGTAGAGCTCCAGGACAGGGCACCCTACAGCCCCAGCATTTT.

On this clone: The same CDR3 is also encoded by other DNA sequences in this sample. V and J are TRBV2 and TRBJ1-5, with D possibly TRBD1 on 5 matching bases. This CDR3 contains 14 residues. The germline gives CDR1 SNHLY, CDR2 FYNNEI. V lost 5 bases to trimming and J lost 0 bases, with 8 bases between them. CDR3: CASSRGGSNQPQHF. DNA for the CDR3: TGTGCCAGCAGTAGGGGTGGTAGCAATCAGCCCCAGCATTTT.

V and J are TRBV18 and TRBJ1-1; 8 bases align to TRBD1. The CDR3 consists of 16 residues. The germline V gene has CDR1 KGHSH and CDR2 LQKENI. Trimming at V came to 0 bases and at J to 7 bases, leaving 10 bases not matched to a gene. Here the CDR3 DNA reads TGTGCCAGCTCACCACCGGCCAGGGGGCGAGCGGGTGAAGCTTTCTTT. Its translation is CASSPPARGRAGEAFF.

V usage is TRBV4-1 and J usage is TRBJ1-2; D is perhaps TRBD1 (5 bases). Germline V gives CDR1 MGHRA, CDR2 YSYEKL. V was pared by 0 bases and J by 0 bases, with 8 bases between. The CDR3 covers 15 residues. CDR3 nucleotides: TGCGCCAGCAGCCAAGAGACAGCCACTAACTATGGCTACACCTTC. Residues: CASSQETATNYGYTF.

The table lists this clone with a few counts. The chain carries TRBV6-5 and TRBJ1-2; D possibly corresponds to TRBD1 (5 bases). Germline assignment: CDR1 MNHEY and CDR2 SVGAGI. The CDR3 covers 13 residues. Trimming pared 6 bases from V and 8 bases from J, leaving 16 bases between. CDR3 in amino acids: CASSYGQGRGYTF. The CDR3 DNA is TGTGCCAGCAGCTACGGTCAGGGAAGGGGCTACACCTTC.

This CDR3 is CASSLGTSGGSEQFF. In nucleotides, the CDR3 is TGCGCCAGCAGCTTAGGGACTAGCGGGGGGTCTGAGCAGTTCTTC. The genes are TRBV5-1 and TRBJ2-1, with TRBD2 identical over 15 bases. The germline V gene has CDR1 SGHRS and CDR2 YFSETQ. J was trimmed by 9 bases and V by 2 bases; bases with no gene match: 3. This CDR3 is built from 15 residues.

The rearrangement uses TRBV20-1 and TRBJ1-4; D call uncertain. The CDR3 sequence is 11 residues long. Germline assignment: CDR1 DFQATT and CDR2 SNEGSKA (reference sequence). Between the trimmed V and J ends, which lost 5 bases and 8 bases, there was a span of 9 bases. The CDR3 DNA follows: TGCAGTGCTGAAGGAGGGGAAAAACTGTTTTTT. Translated: CSAEGGEKLFF.

V and J are TRBV7-9 and TRBJ1-1; 8 bases match TRBD1. The V segment lost 3 bases and the J segment 7 bases; nucleotides outside the gene matches: 1. Germline CDR1 and CDR2: SEHNR and FQNEAQ (reference sequence). CDR3 length: 12 amino acids. The CDR3 region is CASSFGQGEAFF. The DNA for the CDR3 is TGTGCCAGCAGCTTCGGACAGGGTGAAGCTTTCTTT.

The chain carries TRBV28 and TRBJ1-1; D is unclear. This CDR3 region has 15 residues. Trimming pared 6 bases from V and 2 bases from J, leaving 16 bases between. From germline, CDR1 is MDHEN and CDR2 SYDVKM. For the CDR3, the DNA is TGTGCCAGCAGCTTCCTCCCCCCCAGAAACACTGAAGCTTTCTTT. Encoded protein: CASSFLPPRNTEAFF.

The chain couples TRBV6-2 or TRBV6-3 to TRBJ1-5, with a possible D match to TRBD1 (5 bases). In germline, CDR1 is MNHEY, CDR2 SVGEGT. Trimming shortened V by 4 bases and J by 9 bases, and 19 bases separated the two germline ends. The CDR3 runs to 15 residues. In nucleotides, the CDR3 is TGTGCCAGCAGTTTATCCGGGGACTCTATGATGCCCCAGCATTTT. Amino acid sequence: CASSLSGDSMMPQHF.

The chain employs TRBV6-6 and TRBJ1-2; TRBD1 matches at 9 bases. CDR1 and CDR2 (germline): MNHNY, SVGAGI (reference sequence). V trimming: 4 bases; J trimming: 8 bases; junction bases outside the gene matches: 11. CDR3 size: 15 residues. CDR3 sequence: CASSSRTGGAEGYTF. The CDR3 nucleotides are TGTGCCAGCAGTTCACGTACAGGGGGCGCGGAGGGCTACACCTTC.

This CDR3 reads CAIRPPYRDTEAFF. The CDR3 nucleotides read TGTGCCATCAGGCCCCCCTACAGGGACACTGAAGCTTTCTTT. The V gene is TRBV10-3, the J gene TRBJ1-1; D might be TRBD1 (6 bases). CDR1 is ENHRY, CDR2 SYGVKD, per germline. The CDR3 length is 14 residues. Trimming removed 6 bases at V and 3 bases at J, with 14 bases between.

The chain couples TRBV29-1 to TRBJ1-2; TRBD1 matches 12 bases. The length of the CDR3 is 14 residues. Germline trimming cut 7 bases from V and 8 bases from J; bases unmatched to any gene: 11. In germline, CDR1 is SQVTM, CDR2 ANQGSEA. In nucleotides, the CDR3 is TGCAGCGCAACCCCGGGACAGGGGGCGTGGGGCTACACCTTC. It yields the protein CSATPGQGAWGYTF.

The genes are TRBV19 and TRBJ1-4; no reliable D call. Germline CDR1 LNHDA, CDR2 SQIVND (reference sequence). The V end lost 7 bases, the J end lost 6 bases, and 6 bases lay between the germline ends. This CDR3 spans 11 amino acids. DNA of the CDR3: TGTGCCAGTACCCGGGATGAAAAACTGTTTTTT. Its translation: CASTRDEKLFF.

The chain has TRBV5-1 and TRBJ1-2; D gene ambiguous. V dropped 1 base and J dropped 6 bases, with 7 bases sitting between them. This CDR3 has 12 residues. The germline CDR1 and CDR2 sequences are SGHRS and YFSETQ. Here the CDR3 DNA reads TGCGCCAGCAGCTTGTCCGGAGATGGCTACACCTTC. Encoded protein: CASSLSGDGYTF.

Comments on this clone: This sample also contains other DNA sequences that code for the same CDR3. The chain joins TRBV9 to TRBJ1-2; tentatively, D is TRBD1 (6 bases). Trimming took 3 bases from V and 8 from J, leaving 8 bases between them. The V gene's germline CDR1 is SGDLS and CDR2 YYNGEE. This CDR3 spans 11 amino acids. CDR3 amino acids: CASSGRGGYTF. DNA of the CDR3: TGTGCCAGCAGCGGCAGGGGCGGCTACACCTTC. The complete variable domain, with remaining parts taken from reference TRBV9 and TRBJ1-2, reads DSGVTQTPKHLITATGQRVTLRCSPRSGDLSVYWYQQSLDQGLQFLIQYYNGEERAKGNILERFSAQQFPDLHSELNLSSLELGDSALYFCASSGRGGYTFGSGTRLTVV.

The rearrangement uses TRBV19 and TRBJ2-4; weak D call: TRBD1 (6 bases). Germline assignment: CDR1 LNHDA and CDR2 SQIVND (reference sequence). V lost 3 bases and J lost 0, with 15 bases in between. The CDR3 loop spans 17 amino acids. The CDR3 region is CASSMVPGAQAKNIQYF. CDR3 DNA: TGTGCCAGTAGTATGGTACCAGGGGCCCAAGCCAAAAACATTCAGTACTTC.

V usage is TRBV10-3 and J usage is TRBJ2-5, with a possible D match to TRBD2 (6 bases). The CDR3 spans 14 residues. V was pared by 5 bases and J by 4 bases, with 14 bases between. Looked up from germline, CDR1 is ENHRY and CDR2 is SYGVKD. The DNA for the CDR3 is TGTGCCATCAGTCCCCGGGACTCGAGAGAGACCCAGTACTTC. It is translated as CAISPRDSRETQYF.

Only a few counts were recorded for this clone. The chain employs TRBV18 and TRBJ1-3; unclear D gene. CDR1 and CDR2 from the germline V gene are KGHSH and LQKENI. The CDR3 runs 13 residues. Between the trimmed V and J ends, which lost 0 bases and 3 bases, there was a span of 3 bases. This CDR3 is CASSPPSGNTIYF. The CDR3 DNA is TGTGCCAGCTCACCACCGAGTGGAAACACCATATATTTT.

The CDR3 spells CASASPGTRKVNEQFF. CDR3 coding DNA: TGTGCCAGCGCAAGCCCGGGGACTAGGAAGGTCAATGAGCAGTTCTTC. V gene TRBV5-4 combines with J gene TRBJ2-1, with 8 positions matching TRBD2. V trimming: 7 bases; J trimming: 6 bases; junction bases outside the gene matches: 15. Germline V gives CDR1 SGHNT, CDR2 YYREEE (reference sequence). The CDR3 is 16 residues long.

CDR3 nucleotides: TGTGCCAGTAATCCAGGGCACTATGGCTACACCTTC. This sequence encodes CASNPGHYGYTF. This chain uses TRBV19 with TRBJ1-2, with D possibly matching TRBD1 (5 bases). The ends were cut back, 7 bases at V and 3 bases at J, with 9 bases in the middle. This CDR3 has 12 residues. CDR1 is LNHDA and CDR2 is SQIVND in the germline V gene (reference sequence).